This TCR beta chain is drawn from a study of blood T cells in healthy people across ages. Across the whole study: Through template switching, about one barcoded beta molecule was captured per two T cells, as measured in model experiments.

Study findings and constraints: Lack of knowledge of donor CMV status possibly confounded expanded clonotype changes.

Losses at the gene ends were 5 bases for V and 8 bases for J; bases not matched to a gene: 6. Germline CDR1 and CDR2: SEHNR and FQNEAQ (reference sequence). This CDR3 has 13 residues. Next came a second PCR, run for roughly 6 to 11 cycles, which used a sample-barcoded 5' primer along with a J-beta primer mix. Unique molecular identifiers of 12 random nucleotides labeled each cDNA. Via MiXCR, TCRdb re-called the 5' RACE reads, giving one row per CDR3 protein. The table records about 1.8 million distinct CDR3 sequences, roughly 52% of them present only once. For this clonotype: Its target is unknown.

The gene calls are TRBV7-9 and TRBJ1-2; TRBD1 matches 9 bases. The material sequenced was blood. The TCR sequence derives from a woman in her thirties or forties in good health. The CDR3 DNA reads TGTGCCAGCAGCATCCGGGACAGGGAAGGCTACACCTTC. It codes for CASSIRDREGYTF. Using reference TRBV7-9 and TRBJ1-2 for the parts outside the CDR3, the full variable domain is DTGVSQNPRHKITKRGQNVTFRCDPISEHNRLYWYRQTLGQGPEFLTYFQNEAQLEKSRLLSDRFSAERPKGSFSTLEIQRTEQGDSAMYLCASSIRDREGYTFGSGTRLTVV.